A selection of T cell receptor beta chains follows, all from one sample in a study of blood T cell repertoires in COVID-19. The repertoire was sequenced with immunoSEQ multiplex PCR; TCRdb's copy has only in-frame clones and lacks some. Of hundreds of thousands of clones in the sample, around 90% were seen once. The sample consisted of peripheral blood. Every receptor here comes from a man aged 18 to 30 with active or convalescent COVID-19. The CDR3 runs from the conserved cysteine through the conserved F or W. The order of the fields is clone size, J gene, V gene, D gene, CDR3 protein, CDR3 DNA. The D gene is left open where the match is weak. Where a row states a size, it is once, few, many or the class of an expanded clone; other rows omit it.

clone_size: .
j_call: TRBJ2-3
v_call: TRBV9
d_call: .
cdr3_aa: CASTPYISGGTDTQYF
cdr3_nt: TGTGCCAGCACCCCCTATATCAGTGGAGGGACAGATACGCAGTATTTT

clone_size: .
j_call: TRBJ2-1
v_call: TRBV12-3/TRBV12-4
d_call: .
cdr3_aa: CASSLGAANEQFF
cdr3_nt: TGTGCCAGCAGTTTAGGGGCAGCTAATGAGCAGTTCTTC

clone_size: .
j_call: TRBJ1-5
v_call: TRBV2
d_call: TRBD1
cdr3_aa: CASTGPGGIGQPQHF
cdr3_nt: TGTGCCAGCACCGGCCCAGGGGGCATCGGTCAGCCCCAGCATTTT

clone_size: .
j_call: TRBJ1-6
v_call: TRBV27
d_call: TRBD1
cdr3_aa: CASGGQGTGYNSPLHF
cdr3_nt: TGTGCCAGCGGGGGACAAGGGACAGGGTATAATTCACCCCTCCACTTT

clone_size: .
j_call: TRBJ1-1
v_call: TRBV5-1
d_call: .
cdr3_aa: CASRQGTEAFF
cdr3_nt: TGCGCCAGCCGGCAGGGCACTGAAGCTTTCTTT

clone_size: once
j_call: TRBJ2-1
v_call: TRBV4-2
d_call: .
cdr3_aa: CASSQGERTPSNEQFF
cdr3_nt: TGTGCCAGCAGCCAAGGAGAGCGAACTCCTAGCAATGAGCAGTTCTTC

clone_size: .
j_call: TRBJ1-2
v_call: TRBV9
d_call: TRBD1
cdr3_aa: CASSVGTGSGYTF
cdr3_nt: TGTGCCAGCAGCGTAGGGACAGGGAGTGGCTACACCTTC

clone_size: .
j_call: TRBJ2-6
v_call: TRBV24-1
d_call: .
cdr3_aa: CATSDPTGRDSGANVLTF
cdr3_nt: TGTGCCACCAGTGATCCGACAGGAAGGGATTCTGGGGCCAACGTCCTGACTTTC

clone_size: .
j_call: TRBJ2-1
v_call: TRBV4-1
d_call: .
cdr3_aa: CASSQGQGPYNEQFF
cdr3_nt: TGCGCCAGCAGCCAAGGGCAGGGGCCATACAATGAGCAGTTCTTC

clone_size: .
j_call: TRBJ1-5
v_call: TRBV5-1
d_call: TRBD1
cdr3_aa: CASSRTGGAGQPQHF
cdr3_nt: TGCGCCAGCAGTCGGACAGGGGGCGCGGGGCAGCCCCAGCATTTT

clone_size: .
j_call: TRBJ2-5
v_call: TRBV7-9
d_call: TRBD2
cdr3_aa: CASSSTSGRAGKTQYF
cdr3_nt: TGTGCCAGCAGCTCTACAAGCGGGAGGGCCGGAAAGACCCAGTACTTC

clone_size: .
j_call: TRBJ2-5
v_call: TRBV9
d_call: TRBD2
cdr3_aa: CASSAGTSGSTETQYF
cdr3_nt: TGTGCCAGCAGCGCCGGGACTAGCGGGAGTACGGAGACCCAGTACTTC

clone_size: .
j_call: TRBJ2-1
v_call: TRBV19
d_call: .
cdr3_aa: CASSIASPPSVYNEQFF
cdr3_nt: TGTGCCAGTAGTATAGCGTCTCCCCCTTCGGTTTACAATGAGCAGTTCTTC

clone_size: .
j_call: TRBJ1-5
v_call: TRBV27
d_call: TRBD1
cdr3_aa: CASSERGPQPQHF
cdr3_nt: TGTGCCAGCAGTGAAAGGGGGCCTCAGCCCCAGCATTTT

clone_size: .
j_call: TRBJ1-3
v_call: TRBV27
d_call: .
cdr3_aa: CASTSLQGPSGNTIYF
cdr3_nt: TGTGCCAGCACTTCCCTCCAGGGCCCATCTGGAAACACCATATATTTT

clone_size: .
j_call: TRBJ1-3
v_call: TRBV7-9
d_call: TRBD1
cdr3_aa: CASSLGWTGWDPGNTIYF
cdr3_nt: TGTGCCAGCAGCTTAGGCTGGACAGGTTGGGACCCTGGAAACACCATATATTTT

clone_size: .
j_call: TRBJ2-7
v_call: TRBV10-2
d_call: TRBD2
cdr3_aa: CASSESIAGANEQYF
cdr3_nt: TGCGCCAGCAGTGAGAGCATAGCGGGAGCCAACGAGCAGTACTTC

clone_size: .
j_call: TRBJ2-2
v_call: TRBV6-5
d_call: TRBD2
cdr3_aa: CASDSGRYTGELFF
cdr3_nt: TGTGCCAGCGATAGCGGGAGATACACCGGGGAGCTGTTTTTT

clone_size: .
j_call: TRBJ1-1
v_call: TRBV19
d_call: .
cdr3_aa: CASSTRGGSEAFF
cdr3_nt: TGTGCCAGTAGTACAAGGGGGGGGTCAGAAGCTTTCTTT

clone_size: once
j_call: TRBJ2-1
v_call: TRBV18
d_call: TRBD1
cdr3_aa: CASSPDRVSYNEQFF
cdr3_nt: TGTGCCAGCTCACCAGACAGGGTTTCCTACAATGAGCAGTTCTTC

clone_size: once
j_call: TRBJ1-6
v_call: TRBV12-3/TRBV12-4
d_call: .
cdr3_aa: CASKDRPNSPLHF
cdr3_nt: TGTGCCAGCAAAGACAGGCCTAATTCACCCCTCCACTTT

clone_size: .
j_call: TRBJ1-6
v_call: TRBV7-9
d_call: .
cdr3_aa: CASSFTDYNSPLHF
cdr3_nt: TGTGCCAGCAGCTTCACAGATTACAATTCACCCCTCCACTTT

clone_size: .
j_call: TRBJ2-1
v_call: TRBV5-6
d_call: .
cdr3_aa: CASSPSVSGSYNEQFF
cdr3_nt: TGTGCCAGCAGCCCTTCGGTTAGCGGCTCCTACAATGAGCAGTTCTTC

clone_size: .
j_call: TRBJ2-7
v_call: TRBV11-2
d_call: .
cdr3_aa: CASSLDRGTVYEQYF
cdr3_nt: TGTGCCAGCAGCTTAGATCGCGGGACTGTCTACGAGCAGTACTTC

clone_size: .
j_call: TRBJ2-7
v_call: TRBV5-6
d_call: .
cdr3_aa: CASSSILHTLDSYGQYF
cdr3_nt: TGTGCCAGCAGCTCTATTCTACATACACTTGACTCCTACGGGCAGTACTTC

clone_size: .
j_call: TRBJ2-5
v_call: TRBV10-2
d_call: TRBD2
cdr3_aa: CASSQAGSWQETQYF
cdr3_nt: TGCGCCAGCAGTCAAGCGGGAAGTTGGCAAGAGACCCAGTACTTC

clone_size: .
j_call: TRBJ2-1
v_call: TRBV6-1
d_call: TRBD1
cdr3_aa: CASGEDRELGVYNEQFF
cdr3_nt: TGTGCCAGCGGGGAAGACAGGGAGCTGGGGGTATACAATGAGCAGTTCTTC

clone_size: .
j_call: TRBJ2-5
v_call: TRBV7-8
d_call: .
cdr3_aa: CASSLWGKETQYF
cdr3_nt: TGTGCCAGCAGCTTATGGGGCAAAGAGACCCAGTACTTC

clone_size: .
j_call: TRBJ2-3
v_call: TRBV5-5
d_call: TRBD2
cdr3_aa: CASSSSGGSTDTQYF
cdr3_nt: TGTGCCAGCAGCTCGAGCGGGGGGAGCACAGATACGCAGTATTTT